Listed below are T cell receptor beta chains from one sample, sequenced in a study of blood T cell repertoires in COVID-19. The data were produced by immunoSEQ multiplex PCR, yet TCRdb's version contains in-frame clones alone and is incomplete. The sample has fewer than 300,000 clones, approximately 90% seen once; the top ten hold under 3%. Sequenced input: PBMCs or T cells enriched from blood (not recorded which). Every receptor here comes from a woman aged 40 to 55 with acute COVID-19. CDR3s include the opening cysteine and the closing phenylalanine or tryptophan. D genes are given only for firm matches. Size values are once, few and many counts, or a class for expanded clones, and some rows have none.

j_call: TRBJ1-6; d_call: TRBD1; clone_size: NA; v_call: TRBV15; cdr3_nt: TGTGCCGCGGGACAGGGAAATTCACCCCTCCACTTT; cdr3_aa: CAAGQGNSPLHF
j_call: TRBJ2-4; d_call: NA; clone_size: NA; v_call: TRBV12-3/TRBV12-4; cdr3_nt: TGTGCCAGCAGCGCGATAGCCAAAAACATTCAGTACTTC; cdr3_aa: CASSAIAKNIQYF
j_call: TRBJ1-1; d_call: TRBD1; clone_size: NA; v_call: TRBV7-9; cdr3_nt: TGTGCCAGCAGCTTCCTCACAGGGGCCAACACTGAAGCTTTCTTT; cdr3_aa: CASSFLTGANTEAFF
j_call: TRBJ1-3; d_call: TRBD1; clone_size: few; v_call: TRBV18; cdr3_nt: TGTGCCAGCTCGCCCCGGAGGACAGGGGGCTCTTTGGAGGGAAACACCATATATTTT; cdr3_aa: CASSPRRTGGSLEGNTIYF
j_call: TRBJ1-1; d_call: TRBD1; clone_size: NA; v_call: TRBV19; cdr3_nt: TGTGCCAGTAGTATCCTCACTGGACAGGCAGAGAACACTGAAGCTTTCTTT; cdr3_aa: CASSILTGQAENTEAFF
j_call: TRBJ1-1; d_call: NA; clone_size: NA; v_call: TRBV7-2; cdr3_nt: TGTGCCAGCGCGAAGAACCCTGTGAACACTGAAGCTTTCTTT; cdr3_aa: CASAKNPVNTEAFF
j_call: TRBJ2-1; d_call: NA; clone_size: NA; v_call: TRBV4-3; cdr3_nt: TGCGCCAGCAGCCAAGAATACGGGAGAGTAGGGGATGAGCAGTTCTTC; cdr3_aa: CASSQEYGRVGDEQFF
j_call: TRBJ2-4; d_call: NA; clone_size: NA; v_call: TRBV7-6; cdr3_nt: TGTGCCAGCAGCTCCCAGGGAGGGGGGCTAAAAAACATTCAGTACTTC; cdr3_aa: CASSSQGGGLKNIQYF
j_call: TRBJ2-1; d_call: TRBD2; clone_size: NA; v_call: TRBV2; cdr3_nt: TGTGCCAGCGATTTCCTAGCGGGATCCAATGAGCAGTTCTTC; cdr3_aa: CASDFLAGSNEQFF
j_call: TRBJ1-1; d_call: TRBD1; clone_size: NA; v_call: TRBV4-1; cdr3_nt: TGCGCCAGCAGCCAAGGTAGGGGGCGTTCTGAAGCTTTCTTT; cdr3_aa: CASSQGRGRSEAFF
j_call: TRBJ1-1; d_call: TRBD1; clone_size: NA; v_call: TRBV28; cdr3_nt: TGTGCCAGCACTCGGTCCGAGACAGGGGTTGTCGCTGAAGCTTTCTTT; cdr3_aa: CASTRSETGVVAEAFF
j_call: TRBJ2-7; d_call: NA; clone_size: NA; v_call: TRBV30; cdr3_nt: TGTGCCTGGGTCCGTAGGGGGGAGCAGTACTTC; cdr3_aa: CAWVRRGEQYF
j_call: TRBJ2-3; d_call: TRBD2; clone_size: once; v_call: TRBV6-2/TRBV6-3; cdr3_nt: TGTGCCAGCAGTTACCCGAGACTAGCGGGAGGCATCCCCGATACGCAGTATTTT; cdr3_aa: CASSYPRLAGGIPDTQYF
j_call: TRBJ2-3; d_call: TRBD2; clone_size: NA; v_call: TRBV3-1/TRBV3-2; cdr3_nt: TGTGCCAGCAGCCAAACTAGCGGGGGGCCCTATACGCAGTATTTT; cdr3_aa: CASSQTSGGPYTQYF
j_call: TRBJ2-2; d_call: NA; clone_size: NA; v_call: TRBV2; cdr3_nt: TGTGCCAGCAGGGGGAGTTGGAACACCGGGGAGCTGTTTTTT; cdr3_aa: CASRGSWNTGELFF
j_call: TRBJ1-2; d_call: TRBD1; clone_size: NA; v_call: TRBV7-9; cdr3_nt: TGTGCCAGCAGCCCAAACAGGGGTTCGTATGGCTACACCTTC; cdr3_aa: CASSPNRGSYGYTF
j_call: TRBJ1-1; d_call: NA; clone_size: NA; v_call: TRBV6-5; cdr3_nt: TGTGCCATACGGGGAGGAAGCACTGAAGCTTTCTTT; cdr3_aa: CAIRGGSTEAFF
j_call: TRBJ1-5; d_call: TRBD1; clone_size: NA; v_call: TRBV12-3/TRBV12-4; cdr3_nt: TGTGCCAGCAGCCAACAGGGGAATCAGCCCCAGCATTTT; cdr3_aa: CASSQQGNQPQHF
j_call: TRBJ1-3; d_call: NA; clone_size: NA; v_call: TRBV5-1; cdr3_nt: TGCGCCAGCAGCTTACCCAGCTCTGGAAACACCATATATTTT; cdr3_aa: CASSLPSSGNTIYF
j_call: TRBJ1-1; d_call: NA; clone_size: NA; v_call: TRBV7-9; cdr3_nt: TGTGCCAGCAGCTCCCAGGGGCAAAACCGAGACTCTAATGAAGCTTTCTTT; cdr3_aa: CASSSQGQNRDSNEAFF
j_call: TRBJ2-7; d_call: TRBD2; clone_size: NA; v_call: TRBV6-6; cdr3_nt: TGTGCCAGCAGAACTAGCGGGGTCTCCTACGAGCAGTACTTC; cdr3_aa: CASRTSGVSYEQYF
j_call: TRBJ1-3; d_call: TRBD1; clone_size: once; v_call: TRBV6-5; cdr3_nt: TGTGCCAGCAGTAGAGACAGGGATCCTGGAAACACCATATATTTT; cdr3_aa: CASSRDRDPGNTIYF
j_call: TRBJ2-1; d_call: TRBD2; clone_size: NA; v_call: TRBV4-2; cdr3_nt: TGTGCCAGCAGCCCCTCGGATAGCGGGAGGGTGAAGGATGAGCAGTTCTTC; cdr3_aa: CASSPSDSGRVKDEQFF
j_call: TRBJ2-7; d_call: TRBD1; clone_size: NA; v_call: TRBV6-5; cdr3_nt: TGTGCCAGCAGCCTTGGACAGGGTTCATACGAGCAGTACTTC; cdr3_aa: CASSLGQGSYEQYF
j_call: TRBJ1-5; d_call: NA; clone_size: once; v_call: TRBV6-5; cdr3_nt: TGTGCCAGCAGTTCCGGGGTGGCGGGAAATCAGCCCCAGCATTTT; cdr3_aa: CASSSGVAGNQPQHF
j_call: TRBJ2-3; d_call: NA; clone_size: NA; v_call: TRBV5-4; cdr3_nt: TGTGCCAGCAGCCCCGGGTCGCTTATCTGGCCAGATACGCAGTATTTT; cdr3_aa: CASSPGSLIWPDTQYF
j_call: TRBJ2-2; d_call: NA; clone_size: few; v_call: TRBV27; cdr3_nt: TGTGCCAGCAGTCCGAGGGGGACAAGCACCGGGGAGCTGTTTTTT; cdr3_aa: CASSPRGTSTGELFF
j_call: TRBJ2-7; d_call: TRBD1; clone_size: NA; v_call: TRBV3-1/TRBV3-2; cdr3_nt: TGTGCCAGCAGCCAAGACTGGGCAGGGGGCTTCGAGCAGTACTTC; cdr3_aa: CASSQDWAGGFEQYF
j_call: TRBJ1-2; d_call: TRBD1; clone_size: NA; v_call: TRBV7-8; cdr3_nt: TGTGCCAGCAGCACGCAGACAGGGCGCGGCTACACCTTC; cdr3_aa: CASSTQTGRGYTF
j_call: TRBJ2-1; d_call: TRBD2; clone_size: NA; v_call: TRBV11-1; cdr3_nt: TGTGCCAGCAGCTTAGAGGGCGGGAGCTACAATGAGCAGTTCTTC; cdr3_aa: CASSLEGGSYNEQFF
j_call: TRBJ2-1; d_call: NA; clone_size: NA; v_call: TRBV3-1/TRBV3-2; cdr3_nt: TGTGCCAGCAGCCAAGGACAGGTGGTCTACAATGAGCAGTTCTTC; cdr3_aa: CASSQGQVVYNEQFF
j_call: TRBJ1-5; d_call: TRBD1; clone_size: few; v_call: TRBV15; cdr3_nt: TGTGCCACCAGCGCGCTCGGACAGGTTTCACAGCCCCAGCATTTT; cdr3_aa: CATSALGQVSQPQHF
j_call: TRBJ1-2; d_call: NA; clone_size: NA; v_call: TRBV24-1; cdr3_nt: TGTGCCACCAGTGATGGAGCAAACTATGGCTACACCTTC; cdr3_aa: CATSDGANYGYTF
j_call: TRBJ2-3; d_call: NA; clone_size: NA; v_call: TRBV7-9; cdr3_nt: TGTGCCAGCAGCCCCCGGATAGCAGCCCTGGCAGATACGCAGTATTTT; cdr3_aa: CASSPRIAALADTQYF
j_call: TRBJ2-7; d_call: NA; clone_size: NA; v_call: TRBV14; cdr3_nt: TGTGCCAGCAGCCAACTCGGCAGAGACATATACGAGCAGTACTTC; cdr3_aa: CASSQLGRDIYEQYF